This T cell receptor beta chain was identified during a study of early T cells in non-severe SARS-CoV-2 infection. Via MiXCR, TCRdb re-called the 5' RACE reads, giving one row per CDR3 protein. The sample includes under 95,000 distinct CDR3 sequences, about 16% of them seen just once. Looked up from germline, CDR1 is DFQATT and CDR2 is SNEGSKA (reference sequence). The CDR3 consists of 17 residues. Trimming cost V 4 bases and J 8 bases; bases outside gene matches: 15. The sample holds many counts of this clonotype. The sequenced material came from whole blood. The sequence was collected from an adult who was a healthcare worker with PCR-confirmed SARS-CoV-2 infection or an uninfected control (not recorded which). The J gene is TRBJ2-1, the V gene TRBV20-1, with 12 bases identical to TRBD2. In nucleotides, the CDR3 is TGCAGTGCTAACCCACGCCCTAGCGGGAGGGTTGGGGATGAGCAGTTCTTC. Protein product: CSANPRPSGRVGDEQFF.